The 14 T cell receptor beta chains below come from one sample, sequenced in a study of beta chain features in type 1 diabetes. Broader study findings: When Type 1 diabetes patients were examined, their TCRB CDR3s proved moderately but significantly shorter in all four CD4+ subsets.

No antigens are known for them. The whole isolated RNA underwent reverse transcription, so sequencing captured expressed TCRB transcripts. Clones were sequenced by immunoSEQ multiplex PCR, and TCRdb holds only the in-frame ones, with some missing. This table has about 650,000 clones, around 12% appearing once. Sequencing was performed on naive CD4+ T cells from blood. The receptor set was obtained from a man aged 25-40 years with type 1 diabetes.

The rearrangement joins TRBV10-2 to TRBJ2-3; 9 bases line up with TRBD2. The CDR3 is made up of 15 amino acids. V dropped 2 bases and J dropped 4; count of bases not matched to a gene: 4. CDR1 and CDR2 (germline): WSHSY, SAAADI. DNA for the CDR3: TGCGCCAGCAGTGAGGAAAGACTAGCGGCAGATACGCAGTATTTT. Its protein product is CASSEERLAADTQYF.

The chain links TRBV2 to TRBJ1-5; 7 positions agree with TRBD1. The CDR3 totals 15 residues. Germline V gives CDR1 SNHLY, CDR2 FYNNEI. J lost 6 bases, V lost 6 bases, and 11 bases had no gene match. The CDR3 loop reads CASSPKQGRGQPQHF. The CDR3 bases are TGTGCCAGCAGCCCCAAACAGGGGCGAGGTCAGCCCCAGCATTTT.

The V and J genes are TRBV15 and TRBJ2-1; 14 nucleotides align to TRBD2. The CDR3 runs to 16 residues. CDR1 is LNHNV and CDR2 is YYDKDF in the germline V gene (reference sequence). V shed 5 bases and J 3 bases; nucleotides not matched to a gene: 3. CDR3 sequence: CATSRGLAGDYNEQFF. DNA of the CDR3: TGTGCCACCAGCCGGGGACTAGCGGGGGACTACAATGAGCAGTTCTTC.

This clone was counted between two and nine times. The DNA of the CDR3 is TGTGCCAGCAGATCCGGGACTAGCGGGCAAGAGACCCAGTACTTC. It translates to CASRSGTSGQETQYF. The chain employs TRBV5-4 and TRBJ2-5; 12 nucleotides line up with TRBD2. The germline V gene has CDR1 SGHNT and CDR2 YYREEE (reference sequence). The CDR3 has 15 residues. Unmatched junction bases numbered 4, after V lost 5 bases and J lost 2 bases.

This clone appeared a few times. This chain joins TRBV6-6 and TRBJ1-4; a weak D match, TRBD1 (5 bases). V lost 7 bases, J lost 8 bases, and 14 bases lay in between. There are 13 residues in the CDR3. Germline V lookup: CDR1 MNHNY, CDR2 SVGAGI (reference sequence). DNA for the CDR3: TGTGCCAGCAATGGCAGGGTAGAGGAAAAACTGTTTTTT. It yields the protein CASNGRVEEKLFF.

This clone turned up a few times. The rearrangement uses TRBV18 and TRBJ2-1; perhaps TRBD2 as D (6 bases). Deletions cut 4 bases from V and 4 bases from J, with 14 bases between. Germline V gene data show CDR1 as KGHSH and CDR2 as LQKENI. This CDR3 is 15 amino acids long. Written as DNA, the CDR3 is TGTGCCAGCTCACGAACCGGAGGGGAGTACAATGAGCAGTTCTTC. Translation: CASSRTGGEYNEQFF.

In this sample, this clone turned up once. This chain connects TRBV4-3 to TRBJ1-2; no clear D. CDR3 size: 13 residues. V was clipped by 1 base and J by 8 bases, with 11 bases between them. CDR1 LGHNA and CDR2 YSLEER come from the germline V gene. The CDR3 DNA reads TGCGCCAGCAGCCAAGGGCTCCTAACGGGCTACACCTTC. It codes for CASSQGLLTGYTF.

V is TRBV9 and J is TRBJ2-5, with 9 nucleotides matching TRBD2. CDR3 size: 17 residues. The junction had 13 bases not matched to a gene; V was cut back by 4 bases and J by 3 bases. The V gene's germline CDR1 is SGDLS and CDR2 YYNGEE. CDR3: CASSSGQRGALEETQYF. The CDR3 DNA reads as TGTGCCAGCAGCTCAGGGCAGCGGGGGGCCCTTGAAGAGACCCAGTACTTC.

The sample holds a few counts of this clone. The same CDR3 also results from other DNA sequences found in this sample. This chain connects TRBV4-3 to TRBJ2-3; D assignment may be TRBD1 or TRBD2 (6 bases each). CDR3 length equals 16 residues. Trimming took off 1 base at V and 0 bases at J, with 11 bases between the two ends. Looked up from germline, CDR1 is LGHNA and CDR2 is YSLEER. CDR3: CASSQGWGASTDTQYF. The CDR3 DNA sequence: TGCGCCAGCAGCCAAGGGTGGGGGGCAAGCACAGATACGCAGTATTTT.

This clone occurred a few times. The chain links TRBV9 to TRBJ1-3; D remains unclear. The germline CDR1 and CDR2 sequences are SGDLS and YYNGEE. The ends were cut back, 4 bases at V and 1 base at J, with 15 bases in the middle. The CDR3 sequence is 16 residues long. The CDR3 region is CASSPDLRSSGNTIYF. The CDR3 DNA reads as TGTGCCAGCAGCCCGGATCTGCGGAGTTCTGGAAACACCATATATTTT. Combining the CDR3 with reference TRBV9 and TRBJ1-3 gives the whole variable domain DSGVTQTPKHLITATGQRVTLRCSPRSGDLSVYWYQQSLDQGLQFLIQYYNGEERAKGNILERFSAQQFPDLHSELNLSSLELGDSALYFCASSPDLRSSGNTIYFGEGSWLTVV.

This clone was seen more than once but under ten times. The chain couples TRBV18 to TRBJ1-5; possibly TRBD1 for D (6 bases). V was pared by 2 bases and J by 5 bases, with 7 bases between. The CDR3 spans 13 residues. The germline V gene encodes CDR1 KGHSH and CDR2 LQKENI. CDR3 sequence (DNA): TGTGCCAGCTCACCAGGGACATATCAGCCCCAGCATTTT. Its protein product is CASSPGTYQPQHF.

A few counts support this clone. The CDR3 reads CAITPGTDSYEQYF. Written as DNA, the CDR3 is TGTGCCATCACCCCCGGGACGGATTCCTACGAGCAGTACTTC. The rearrangement joins TRBV10-3 to TRBJ2-7; D assignment may be TRBD1 or TRBD2 (5 bases each). Between the trimmed V and J ends, which lost 7 bases and 1 base, there was a span of 14 bases. The CDR3 covers 14 residues. The germline V gene has CDR1 ENHRY and CDR2 SYGVKD.

The chain couples TRBV6-6 to TRBJ1-2, with TRBD1 identical over 9 bases. This CDR3 region has 14 residues. Germline trimming cut 0 bases from V and 8 bases from J; bases unmatched to any gene: 4. The germline V gene encodes CDR1 MNHNY and CDR2 SVGAGI (reference sequence). CDR3 DNA sequence: TGTGCCAGCAGTTACTCGACGGACAGGGGAGGCTACACCTTC. This codes for CASSYSTDRGGYTF.

This clone came up a few times. The chain has TRBV30 and TRBJ2-5, with 7 bases that match TRBD2. The CDR3 extends over 15 amino acids. Germline V CDR1 and CDR2: GTSNPN, SVGIG (reference sequence). The V segment lost 3 bases and the J segment 2 bases; nucleotides outside the gene matches: 9. The CDR3 loop is CAWSPGSGAQETQYF. In DNA form, the CDR3 reads TGTGCCTGGAGCCCCGGAAGCGGGGCTCAAGAGACCCAGTACTTC. The full variable domain, in which reference TRBV30 and TRBJ2-5 provide the parts outside the CDR3, is SQTIHQWPATLVQPVGSPLSLECTVEGTSNPNLYWYRQAAGRGLQLLFYSVGIGQISSEVPQNLSASRPQDRQFILSSKKLLLSDSGFYLCAWSPGSGAQETQYFGPGTRLLVL.